One sample yielded the 6 T cell receptor beta chains listed below, sequenced in a study of response to subunit inactivated influenza vaccine. A single record per CDR3 protein comes from TCRdb applying MiXCR to the RT-PCR reads. The table includes over 450,000 distinct CDR3 sequences, around 13% detected once. Sequences were derived from PBMCs from blood, sampled more than 35 days after vaccination. The receptors derive from a man between 45 and 60 years old who received an inactivated influenza vaccine.

This clonotype has only a few counts. The V and J genes are TRBV12-3 or TRBV12-4 and TRBJ2-2; possible D gene TRBD1, 5 bases. V was shortened by 3 bases and J by 4 bases, with 15 bases between the two germline ends. This CDR3 is built from 16 residues. The CDR3: CASSFRVLRGTGELFF. DNA for the CDR3: TGTGCCAGCAGTTTTAGAGTCCTAAGGGGCACCGGGGAGCTGTTTTTT.

This clonotype was seen a few times. J is TRBJ2-7 and V is TRBV7-2, with TRBD2 matching over 7 bases. CDR3 length: 15 residues. V was pared by 0 bases and J by 4 bases, with 6 bases of the junction left unmatched. The V gene's germline CDR1 is SGHTA and CDR2 FQGNSA. CDR3 sequence (DNA): TGTGCCAGCAGCTTAGCGCCACTAGCGAGGTACGAGCAGTACTTC. Translation gives CASSLAPLARYEQYF.

This chain uses TRBV20-1 with TRBJ1-3; 8 nucleotides match TRBD1. The CDR3 consists of 14 residues. Germline CDR1 DFQATT, CDR2 SNEGSKA (reference sequence). Trimming removed 3 bases from V and 5 bases from J; junction bases left unmatched: 6. The CDR3: CSASGRQGRNTIYF. CDR3 bases: TGCAGTGCTAGTGGCCGACAGGGGCGAAACACCATATATTTT.

The rearrangement uses TRBV7-9 and TRBJ2-4; no firm D call. The V end was cut by 6 bases, the J end by 6 bases, with 9 bases between. The CDR3 length is 12 residues. In germline, CDR1 is SEHNR, CDR2 FQNEAQ (reference sequence). For the CDR3, the DNA is TGTGCCAGCAGATTGGCCGGAAACATTCAGTACTTC. This encodes CASRLAGNIQYF.

V and J are TRBV4-1 and TRBJ1-1, with D tentatively TRBD1 (6 bases). This CDR3 has 15 amino acids. Germline assignment: CDR1 MGHRA and CDR2 YSYEKL. The ends were cut back, 1 base at V and 3 bases at J, with 12 bases in the middle. In DNA form, the CDR3 reads TGCGCCAGCAGCCAAGGCAGGGGATGGGACACTGAAGCTTTCTTT. Amino acid sequence: CASSQGRGWDTEAFF.

This clonotype was detected a few times. The chain has TRBV6-1 and TRBJ2-1, with D tentatively TRBD1 (6 bases). The CDR3 runs 15 residues. V was clipped by 6 bases and J by 13 bases, with 25 bases between them. CDR1 is MNHNS, CDR2 SASEGT, per germline. The CDR3 loop reads CASSPSRDTRRDQFF. CDR3 coding DNA: TGTGCCAGCAGCCCTTCCCGGGACACCCGTCGGGATCAGTTCTTC.